This is a list of T cell receptor beta chains from one sample in a study of T cell responses to AZD1222 COVID-19 vaccine. Here immunoSEQ multiplex PCR was the method, and the copy in TCRdb shows in-frame clones only, minus some. Of more than 120,000 clones listed, roughly 91% are singletons. The sample consisted of peripheral blood, taken on day 0 of AZD1222 vaccination. These receptors all stem from an adult in good health. The CDR3 runs from the conserved cysteine through the conserved F or W. A D gene is named only where the DNA matches it firmly. Size tells how often a clone was seen (once, few, many) or the class of an expanded clone, and some rows leave it out.

TRBJ1-5,-,-,TRBV19,CASSMLGTNQPQHF,TGTGCCAGTAGTATGTTAGGGACCAATCAGCCCCAGCATTTT
TRBJ2-2,-,-,TRBV12-3/TRBV12-4,CASTLLPGELFF,TGTGCCAGCACCCTCCTTCCCGGGGAGCTGTTTTTT
TRBJ2-3,-,TRBD2,TRBV10-2,CASSVERGSTDTQYF,TGCGCCAGCAGTGTGGAGCGGGGGAGCACAGATACGCAGTATTTT
TRBJ1-1,-,-,TRBV5-5,CASSPQMTVRSEAFF,TGTGCCAGCAGCCCCCAAATGACAGTGAGGTCTGAAGCTTTCTTT
TRBJ2-1,-,-,TRBV7-2,CASSGDLGRPSEQFF,TGTGCCAGCAGCGGGGACTTAGGTCGTCCCAGTGAGCAGTTCTTC
TRBJ1-5,-,TRBD1,TRBV19,CASSRPTGSSNQPQHF,TGTGCCAGTAGTAGACCGACAGGGTCTAGCAATCAGCCCCAGCATTTT
TRBJ2-1,-,TRBD2,TRBV7-8,CASSLVRGLGNNEQFF,TGTGCCAGCAGCTTAGTGCGGGGACTAGGGAACAATGAGCAGTTCTTC
TRBJ1-2,-,-,TRBV18,CASSPLGIQRGYTF,TGTGCCAGCTCACCCCTCGGGATTCAAAGAGGCTACACCTTC
TRBJ2-1,-,-,TRBV6-5,CASSKRLGDEQFF,TGTGCCAGCAGCAAAAGATTAGGGGATGAGCAGTTCTTC
TRBJ1-1,-,TRBD1,TRBV11-1,CASSMDRDTEAFF,TGTGCCAGCAGCATGGACAGGGACACTGAAGCTTTCTTT
TRBJ1-1,-,TRBD1,TRBV7-2,CASSGARGHDTEAFF,TGTGCCAGCAGCGGAGCGAGGGGGCATGACACTGAAGCTTTCTTT
TRBJ1-4,-,-,TRBV25-1,CASSEGGTFNEKLFF,TGTGCCAGCAGTGAGGGCGGGACCTTTAATGAAAAACTGTTTTTT
TRBJ2-7,-,TRBD2,TRBV18,CASSPDVLAGGTYEQYF,TGTGCCAGCTCACCAGATGTACTAGCGGGGGGTACCTACGAGCAGTACTTC
TRBJ1-6,once,-,TRBV6-6,CASRLTGRNSPLHF,TGTGCCAGCAGGCTAACAGGGAGGAATTCACCCCTCCACTTT